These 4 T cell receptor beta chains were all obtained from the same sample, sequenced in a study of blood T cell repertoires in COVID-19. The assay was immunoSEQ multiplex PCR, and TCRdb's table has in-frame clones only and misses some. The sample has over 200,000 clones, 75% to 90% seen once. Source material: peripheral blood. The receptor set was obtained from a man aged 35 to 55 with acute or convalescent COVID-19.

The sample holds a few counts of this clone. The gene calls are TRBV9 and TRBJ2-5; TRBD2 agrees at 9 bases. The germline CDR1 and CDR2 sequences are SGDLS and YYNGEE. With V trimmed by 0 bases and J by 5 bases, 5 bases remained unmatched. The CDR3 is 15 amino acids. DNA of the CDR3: TGTGCCAGCAGCGTAGAAGAGGCGGGAGGGGAGACCCAGTACTTC. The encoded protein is CASSVEEAGGETQYF.

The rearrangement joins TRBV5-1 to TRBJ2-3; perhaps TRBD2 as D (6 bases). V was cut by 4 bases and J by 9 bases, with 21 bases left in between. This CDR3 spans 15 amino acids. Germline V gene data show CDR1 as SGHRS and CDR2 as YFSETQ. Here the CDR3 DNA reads TGCGCCAGCAGCGGCGGGGTTGACAGTAGCTTGACGCAGTATTTT. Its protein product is CASSGGVDSSLTQYF. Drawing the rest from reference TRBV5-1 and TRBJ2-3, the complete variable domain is KAGVTQTPRYLIKTRGQQVTLSCSPISGHRSVSWYQQTPGQGLQFLFEYFSETQRNKGNFPGRFSGRQFSNSRSEMNVSTLELGDSALYLCASSGGVDSSLTQYFGPGTRLTVL.

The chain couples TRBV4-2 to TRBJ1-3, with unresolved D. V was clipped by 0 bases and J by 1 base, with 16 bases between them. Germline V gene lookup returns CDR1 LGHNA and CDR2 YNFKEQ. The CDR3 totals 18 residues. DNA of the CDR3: TGTGCCAGCAGCCAAGAGGGCAGGCCCTTCTTTTCTGGAAACACCATATATTTT. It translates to CASSQEGRPFFSGNTIYF.

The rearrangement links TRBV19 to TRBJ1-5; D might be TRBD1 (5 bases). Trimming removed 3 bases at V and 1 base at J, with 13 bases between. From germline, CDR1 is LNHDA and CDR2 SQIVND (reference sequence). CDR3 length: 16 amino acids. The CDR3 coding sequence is TGTGCCAGTAGTATCTTTGGACCAGGGAGCAATCAGCCCCAGCATTTT. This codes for CASSIFGPGSNQPQHF. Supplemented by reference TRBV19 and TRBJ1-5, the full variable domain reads DGGITQSPKYLFRKEGQNVTLSCEQNLNHDAMYWYRQDPGQGLRLIYYSQIVNDFQKGDIAEGYSVSREKKESFPLTVTSAQKNPTAFYLCASSIFGPGSNQPQHFGDGTRLSIL.